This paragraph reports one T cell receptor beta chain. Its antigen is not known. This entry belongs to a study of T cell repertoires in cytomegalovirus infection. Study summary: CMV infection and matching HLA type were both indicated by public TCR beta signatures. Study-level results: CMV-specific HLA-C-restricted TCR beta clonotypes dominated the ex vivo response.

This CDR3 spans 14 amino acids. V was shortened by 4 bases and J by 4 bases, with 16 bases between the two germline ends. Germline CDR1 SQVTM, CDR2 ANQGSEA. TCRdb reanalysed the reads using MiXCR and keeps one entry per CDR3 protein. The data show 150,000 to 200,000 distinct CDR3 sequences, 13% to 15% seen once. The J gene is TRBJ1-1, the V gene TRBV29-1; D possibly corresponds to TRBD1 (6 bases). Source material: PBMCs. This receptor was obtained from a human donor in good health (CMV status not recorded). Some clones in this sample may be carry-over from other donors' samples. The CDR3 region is CSVVIGGFGTEAFF. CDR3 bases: TGCAGCGTTGTTATAGGGGGATTTGGCACTGAAGCTTTCTTT. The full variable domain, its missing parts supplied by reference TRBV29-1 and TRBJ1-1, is SAVISQKPSRDICQRGTSLTIQCQVDSQVTMMFWYRQQPGQSLTLIATANQGSEATYESGFVIDKFPISRPNLTFSTLTVSNMSPEDSSIYLCSVVIGGFGTEAFFGQGTRLTVV.